Listed below are T cell receptor beta chains from one sample, sequenced in a study of STAT5B mutations in CD4+ large granular lymphocyte leukemia. Measured with immunoSEQ multiplex PCR; TCRdb has only the in-frame clones, and not every one. Here the sample spans tens of thousands of clones, over 60% being singletons. The material sequenced was CD4+ T cells from blood buffy coats. These receptors all come from a human donor in good health. The CDR3 runs from the conserved cysteine through the conserved F or W. D genes are given only for firm matches. Clone size is given for some rows only: seen once, a few or many times, or a class if the clone is expanded.

abundance: once; v_gene: TRBV5-4; j_gene: TRBJ1-3; d_gene: .; CDR3nt: TGTGCCAGCAGCCCTTGGACAGCATCCTCTGGAAACACCATATATTTT; CDR3aa: CASSPWTASSGNTIYF
abundance: .; v_gene: TRBV27; j_gene: TRBJ2-2; d_gene: .; CDR3nt: TGTGCCAGCAGGGGCCGGCCCAACACCGGGGAGCTGTTTTTT; CDR3aa: CASRGRPNTGELFF
abundance: few; v_gene: TRBV18; j_gene: TRBJ1-1; d_gene: TRBD1; CDR3nt: TGTGCCAGCTCACCGCAGCTCCCGGGACAGAGCATGAACACTGAAGCTTTCTTT; CDR3aa: CASSPQLPGQSMNTEAFF
abundance: .; v_gene: TRBV11-3; j_gene: TRBJ2-1; d_gene: TRBD2; CDR3nt: TGTGCCAGCAAGAGCGGGAGGGCGTCTAATGAGCAGTTCTTC; CDR3aa: CASKSGRASNEQFF
abundance: .; v_gene: TRBV27; j_gene: TRBJ1-4; d_gene: .; CDR3nt: TGTGCCAGCAGGCGTACAAGGGGAAACATATCTAATGAAAAACTGTTTTTT; CDR3aa: CASRRTRGNISNEKLFF
abundance: .; v_gene: TRBV5-1; j_gene: TRBJ2-1; d_gene: .; CDR3nt: TGCGCCAGCAGCTTGGCCTGGGGGTCTTACAATGAGCAGTTCTTC; CDR3aa: CASSLAWGSYNEQFF
abundance: .; v_gene: TRBV19; j_gene: TRBJ1-5; d_gene: .; CDR3nt: TGTGCCAGTAGTATCGTCGGGACTGAGACAACCCTCCCCCAGCATTTT; CDR3aa: CASSIVGTETTLPQHF
abundance: .; v_gene: TRBV6-5; j_gene: TRBJ1-1; d_gene: .; CDR3nt: TGTGCCAGCAGTAGGGGCGGGAGACGCTACACTGAAGCTTTCTTT; CDR3aa: CASSRGGRRYTEAFF
abundance: .; v_gene: TRBV18; j_gene: TRBJ2-1; d_gene: .; CDR3nt: TGTGCCAGCTCACCGGGCCCTCGCGGCTCCTACAATGAGCAGTTCTTC; CDR3aa: CASSPGPRGSYNEQFF
abundance: .; v_gene: TRBV15; j_gene: TRBJ2-4; d_gene: TRBD2; CDR3nt: TGTGCCACCAGCAGAGAGGCCGTGGTAGCGGGAGAGTGGGCCAAAAACATTCAGTACTTC; CDR3aa: CATSREAVVAGEWAKNIQYF
abundance: .; v_gene: TRBV6-1; j_gene: TRBJ2-3; d_gene: TRBD1; CDR3nt: TGTGCCAGCGGTACCGGGACAGGGATAGATACGCAGTATTTT; CDR3aa: CASGTGTGIDTQYF
abundance: .; v_gene: TRBV7-2; j_gene: TRBJ2-5; d_gene: .; CDR3nt: TGTGCCAGCAGCTTACGAGGGAACAGAGAGACCCAGTACTTC; CDR3aa: CASSLRGNRETQYF
abundance: .; v_gene: TRBV15; j_gene: TRBJ2-5; d_gene: TRBD2; CDR3nt: TGTGCCACGGCCGGGGGGGGTGCGTACCAAGAGACCCAGTACTTC; CDR3aa: CATAGGGAYQETQYF
abundance: .; v_gene: TRBV12-5; j_gene: TRBJ1-5; d_gene: .; CDR3nt: TGTGCTAGTGGTTTGGCAAGAGATGGGACAAACAATCAGCCCCAGCATTTT; CDR3aa: CASGLARDGTNNQPQHF
abundance: .; v_gene: TRBV6-6; j_gene: TRBJ1-2; d_gene: TRBD1; CDR3nt: TGTGCCAGCAGCCGTTATCCGGGACAGGGAAATGGCTACACCTTC; CDR3aa: CASSRYPGQGNGYTF
abundance: once; v_gene: TRBV5-3; j_gene: TRBJ1-1; d_gene: .; CDR3nt: TGTGCCAGAAGTCCTATCTTGGGGCCCATAATTCAGAACACTGAAGCTTTCTTT; CDR3aa: CARSPILGPIIQNTEAFF
abundance: .; v_gene: TRBV9; j_gene: TRBJ1-1; d_gene: TRBD1; CDR3nt: TGTGCCAGCAGCGTGACAGGGGGCACTGAAGCTTTCTTT; CDR3aa: CASSVTGGTEAFF
abundance: .; v_gene: TRBV7-6; j_gene: TRBJ2-6; d_gene: .; CDR3nt: TGTGCCAGCAGCTTAGATAGGGCCTTCTCTGGGGCCAACGTCCTGACTTTC; CDR3aa: CASSLDRAFSGANVLTF
abundance: .; v_gene: TRBV7-8; j_gene: TRBJ1-2; d_gene: .; CDR3nt: TGTGCCAGCAGCTTACAGGGGAGGTATGGCTACACCTTC; CDR3aa: CASSLQGRYGYTF
abundance: once; v_gene: TRBV9; j_gene: TRBJ2-1; d_gene: .; CDR3nt: TGTGCCAGCAGCGTAGCGGCGGCTGAGCAGTTCTTC; CDR3aa: CASSVAAAEQFF
abundance: .; v_gene: TRBV7-2; j_gene: TRBJ2-5; d_gene: TRBD1; CDR3nt: TGTGCCAGCAGCCGCCGGACAGGGTCTGAGACCCAGTACTTC; CDR3aa: CASSRRTGSETQYF
abundance: .; v_gene: TRBV10-3; j_gene: TRBJ2-3; d_gene: .; CDR3nt: TGTGCCACCGGACCTCCCCCAGAGGATACGCAGTATTTT; CDR3aa: CATGPPPEDTQYF
abundance: few; v_gene: TRBV5-4; j_gene: TRBJ1-1; d_gene: .; CDR3nt: TGTGCCAGCAGCTTGGCAGGGGAGAACACTGAAGCTTTCTTT; CDR3aa: CASSLAGENTEAFF
abundance: once; v_gene: TRBV6-1; j_gene: TRBJ2-5; d_gene: TRBD2; CDR3nt: TGTGCCAGCAGATCGATTTGGGGGGGGCAAGAGACCCAGTACTTC; CDR3aa: CASRSIWGGQETQYF
abundance: .; v_gene: TRBV4-1; j_gene: TRBJ1-5; d_gene: .; CDR3nt: TGCGCCAGCAGCCAAGATGCGCTTAGCAATCAGCCCCAGCATTTT; CDR3aa: CASSQDALSNQPQHF
abundance: few; v_gene: TRBV19; j_gene: TRBJ2-1; d_gene: TRBD2; CDR3nt: TGTGCCAGTAGTCGTCTAGCGGGAGGCTACAATGAGCAGTTCTTC; CDR3aa: CASSRLAGGYNEQFF
abundance: once; v_gene: TRBV6-1; j_gene: TRBJ2-1; d_gene: .; CDR3nt: TGTGCCAGCAGTGAATACGTGGCTGGTGAGCAGTTCTTC; CDR3aa: CASSEYVAGEQFF
abundance: .; v_gene: TRBV29-1; j_gene: TRBJ2-5; d_gene: TRBD2; CDR3nt: TGCAGCGTCGGTGGACTAGCGGGGCAAGAGACCCAGTACTTC; CDR3aa: CSVGGLAGQETQYF
abundance: once; v_gene: TRBV28; j_gene: TRBJ2-3; d_gene: TRBD1; CDR3nt: TGTGCCAGCAGTTACGGGACAGGGGAGAGCACAGATACGCAGTATTTT; CDR3aa: CASSYGTGESTDTQYF
abundance: .; v_gene: TRBV9; j_gene: TRBJ2-1; d_gene: TRBD2; CDR3nt: TGTGCCAGCAGCGTTGGTCTAGCGGGGCTCAATGAGCAGTTCTTC; CDR3aa: CASSVGLAGLNEQFF
abundance: .; v_gene: TRBV30; j_gene: TRBJ1-6; d_gene: .; CDR3nt: TGTGCCTGGAGTCCGCAGGAATATTCACCCCTCCACTTT; CDR3aa: CAWSPQEYSPLHF
abundance: .; v_gene: TRBV11-3; j_gene: TRBJ2-3; d_gene: .; CDR3nt: TGTGCCAGCAGCTTAGGTGGTCTGGATTCAGATACGCAGTATTTT; CDR3aa: CASSLGGLDSDTQYF
abundance: .; v_gene: TRBV29-1; j_gene: TRBJ2-2; d_gene: .; CDR3nt: TGCAGCGTTGGATCGGGTCACGGGGAGCTGTTTTTT; CDR3aa: CSVGSGHGELFF
abundance: few; v_gene: TRBV5-1; j_gene: TRBJ1-1; d_gene: .; CDR3nt: TGCGCCAGCAGCTGGACGGCGAACACTGAAGCTTTCTTT; CDR3aa: CASSWTANTEAFF
abundance: .; v_gene: TRBV2; j_gene: TRBJ1-1; d_gene: .; CDR3nt: TGTGCCAGCAGTAGAAGGGGGACTGAAGCTTTCTTT; CDR3aa: CASSRRGTEAFF
abundance: .; v_gene: TRBV19; j_gene: TRBJ2-5; d_gene: .; CDR3nt: TGTGCCAGTAGTAGGTGGGTAACGGATCAAGAGACCCAGTACTTC; CDR3aa: CASSRWVTDQETQYF
abundance: .; v_gene: TRBV7-9; j_gene: TRBJ2-3; d_gene: TRBD2; CDR3nt: TGTGCCAGCAGACCTCCGGGACTAGCGGGAGGTAGCACAGATACGCAGTATTTT; CDR3aa: CASRPPGLAGGSTDTQYF
abundance: few; v_gene: TRBV18; j_gene: TRBJ1-5; d_gene: .; CDR3nt: TGTGCCAGCTCACCACGTCTTTCACGACAGGATAGCAATCAGCCCCAGCATTTT; CDR3aa: CASSPRLSRQDSNQPQHF
abundance: .; v_gene: TRBV7-8; j_gene: TRBJ1-5; d_gene: TRBD1; CDR3nt: TGTGCCAGCAGCTTATGGTCGGGCAGGGGGCACCAGCCCCAGCATTTT; CDR3aa: CASSLWSGRGHQPQHF
abundance: .; v_gene: TRBV7-8; j_gene: TRBJ1-1; d_gene: .; CDR3nt: TGTGCCAGCAGCTTTGGGCAGGGAAACACTGAAGCTTTCTTT; CDR3aa: CASSFGQGNTEAFF
abundance: .; v_gene: TRBV5-1; j_gene: TRBJ2-5; d_gene: TRBD2; CDR3nt: TGCGCCAGCAGTCCTAGCGGGAATCAACAAGAGACCCAGTACTTC; CDR3aa: CASSPSGNQQETQYF
abundance: .; v_gene: TRBV9; j_gene: TRBJ1-3; d_gene: .; CDR3nt: TGTGCCAGCAGCGTATCCCTCGAGGGGGTTGGAAACACCATATATTTT; CDR3aa: CASSVSLEGVGNTIYF
abundance: .; v_gene: TRBV23-1; j_gene: TRBJ1-1; d_gene: .; CDR3nt: TGCGCCAGCAGTCAATCGATCGACAGGTCGCACACTGAAGCTTTCTTT; CDR3aa: CASSQSIDRSHTEAFF
abundance: .; v_gene: TRBV11-2; j_gene: TRBJ2-1; d_gene: .; CDR3nt: TGTGCCAGCAGCTGGCGCGGCCCCTCCTACAATGAGCAGTTCTTC; CDR3aa: CASSWRGPSYNEQFF
abundance: .; v_gene: TRBV4-1; j_gene: TRBJ2-7; d_gene: TRBD2; CDR3nt: TGCGCCAGCAGCCGCGGGGGGGCCTATGCATCCTACGAGCAGTACTTC; CDR3aa: CASSRGGAYASYEQYF
abundance: .; v_gene: TRBV6-6; j_gene: TRBJ2-1; d_gene: TRBD2; CDR3nt: TGTGCCAGCAGTTCGCTAGCGGGAACCTACAATGAGCAGTTCTTC; CDR3aa: CASSSLAGTYNEQFF
abundance: .; v_gene: TRBV5-6; j_gene: TRBJ2-4; d_gene: .; CDR3nt: TGTGCCAGCAGCTTGCTCGGGCAGGGAAGGAACATTCAGTACTTC; CDR3aa: CASSLLGQGRNIQYF
abundance: .; v_gene: TRBV6-5; j_gene: TRBJ2-5; d_gene: TRBD2; CDR3nt: TGTGCCAGCAGTTACGCTAGCGGGAGGGAGACCCAGTACTTC; CDR3aa: CASSYASGRETQYF
abundance: few; v_gene: TRBV2; j_gene: TRBJ1-2; d_gene: .; CDR3nt: TGTGCCAGCAGTGAAGGGGGACTCGGGTATGGCTACACCTTC; CDR3aa: CASSEGGLGYGYTF
abundance: .; v_gene: TRBV13; j_gene: TRBJ1-2; d_gene: .; CDR3nt: TGTGCCAGCAGCCCCGACAGGTTCTATGGCTACACCTTC; CDR3aa: CASSPDRFYGYTF
abundance: few; v_gene: TRBV5-1; j_gene: TRBJ1-1; d_gene: .; CDR3nt: TGCGCCAGCGCTAACTCAGGGGACACTGAAGCTTTCTTT; CDR3aa: CASANSGDTEAFF
abundance: once; v_gene: TRBV5-4; j_gene: TRBJ2-1; d_gene: TRBD2; CDR3nt: TGTGCCAGCAGCTTGAATTCACTAGCGGGAAATGAGCAGTTCTTC; CDR3aa: CASSLNSLAGNEQFF
abundance: few; v_gene: TRBV10-2; j_gene: TRBJ2-1; d_gene: TRBD1; CDR3nt: TGCGCCAGCAGGTCAGGGGGCGTCCGATTCTCCTACAATGAGCAGTTCTTC; CDR3aa: CASRSGGVRFSYNEQFF
abundance: .; v_gene: TRBV11-2; j_gene: TRBJ2-1; d_gene: TRBD2; CDR3nt: TGTGCCAGCAGCTCCGGGACTAGCGGGTCCTACAATGAGCAGTTCTTC; CDR3aa: CASSSGTSGSYNEQFF
abundance: .; v_gene: TRBV10-3; j_gene: TRBJ2-7; d_gene: .; CDR3nt: TGTGCCACCTACGACGCCCTAACCTACGAGCAGTACTTC; CDR3aa: CATYDALTYEQYF
abundance: .; v_gene: TRBV5-1; j_gene: TRBJ2-2; d_gene: .; CDR3nt: TGCGCCAGCAGCTTGATTTCAGGGGTTAACACCGGGGAGCTGTTTTTT; CDR3aa: CASSLISGVNTGELFF
abundance: .; v_gene: TRBV7-8; j_gene: TRBJ2-7; d_gene: TRBD1; CDR3nt: TGTGCCAGCAGCGCAGACAGGGGTTCCTACGAGCAGTACTTC; CDR3aa: CASSADRGSYEQYF
abundance: .; v_gene: TRBV4-1; j_gene: TRBJ1-2; d_gene: .; CDR3nt: TGCGCCAGCAGCCAAGAGTTCACTGGGGGAGAACATGGCTACACCTTC; CDR3aa: CASSQEFTGGEHGYTF
abundance: .; v_gene: TRBV6-1; j_gene: TRBJ2-3; d_gene: .; CDR3nt: TGTGCCACCTCTATCCCGCCCACAGATACGCAGTATTTT; CDR3aa: CATSIPPTDTQYF